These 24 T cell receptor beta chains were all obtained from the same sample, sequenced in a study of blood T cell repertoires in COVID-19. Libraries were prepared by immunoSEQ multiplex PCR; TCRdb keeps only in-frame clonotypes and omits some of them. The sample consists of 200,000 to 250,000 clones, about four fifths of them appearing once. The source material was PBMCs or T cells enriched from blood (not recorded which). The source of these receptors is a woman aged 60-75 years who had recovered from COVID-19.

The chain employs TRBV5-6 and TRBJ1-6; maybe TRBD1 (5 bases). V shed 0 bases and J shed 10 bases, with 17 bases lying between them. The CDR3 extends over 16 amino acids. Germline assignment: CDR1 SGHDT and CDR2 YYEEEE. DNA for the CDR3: TGTGCCAGCAGCTTGGTTCGGCAGGGATTTCGGTCACCCCTCCACTTT. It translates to CASSLVRQGFRSPLHF.

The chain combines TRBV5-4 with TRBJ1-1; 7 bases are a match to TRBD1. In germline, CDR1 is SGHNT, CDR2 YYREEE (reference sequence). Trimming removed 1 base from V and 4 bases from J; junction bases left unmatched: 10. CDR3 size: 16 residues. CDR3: CASSLRFRQGGTEAFF. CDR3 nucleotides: TGTGCCAGCAGCTTGCGTTTCCGGCAGGGGGGCACTGAAGCTTTCTTT.

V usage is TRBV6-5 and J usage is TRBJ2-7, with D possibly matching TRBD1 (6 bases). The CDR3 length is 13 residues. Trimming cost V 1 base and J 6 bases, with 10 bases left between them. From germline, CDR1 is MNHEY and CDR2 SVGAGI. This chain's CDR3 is CASSYFIQGEQYF. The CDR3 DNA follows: TGTGCCAGCAGTTACTTTATACAGGGCGAGCAGTACTTC.

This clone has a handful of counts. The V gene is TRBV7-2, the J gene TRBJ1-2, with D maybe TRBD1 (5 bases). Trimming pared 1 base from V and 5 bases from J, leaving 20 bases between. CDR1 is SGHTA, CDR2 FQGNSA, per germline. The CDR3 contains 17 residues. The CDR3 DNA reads TGTGCCAGCAGCTTAGTAGCAGGCCAGGGCTTCGGGTATGGCTACACCTTC. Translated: CASSLVAGQGFGYGYTF.

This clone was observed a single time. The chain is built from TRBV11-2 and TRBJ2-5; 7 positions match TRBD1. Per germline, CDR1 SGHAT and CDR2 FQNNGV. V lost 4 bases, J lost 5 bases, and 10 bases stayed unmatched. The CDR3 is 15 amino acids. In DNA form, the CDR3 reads TGTGCCAGCAGCTCACATACAGGGGCCGGGGAGACCCAGTACTTC. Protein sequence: CASSSHTGAGETQYF.

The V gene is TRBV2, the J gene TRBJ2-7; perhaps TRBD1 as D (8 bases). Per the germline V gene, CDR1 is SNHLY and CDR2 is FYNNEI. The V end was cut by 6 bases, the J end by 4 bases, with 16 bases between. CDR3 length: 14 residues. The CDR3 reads CASRDRGGEYEQYF. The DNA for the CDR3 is TGTGCCAGCAGAGACAGGGGAGGGGAGTACGAGCAGTACTTC.

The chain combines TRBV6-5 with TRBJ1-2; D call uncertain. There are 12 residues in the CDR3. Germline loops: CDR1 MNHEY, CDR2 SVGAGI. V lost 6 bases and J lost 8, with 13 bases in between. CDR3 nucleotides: TGTGCCAGCAGCCGGGATCCCCGGGGCTACACCTTC. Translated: CASSRDPRGYTF.

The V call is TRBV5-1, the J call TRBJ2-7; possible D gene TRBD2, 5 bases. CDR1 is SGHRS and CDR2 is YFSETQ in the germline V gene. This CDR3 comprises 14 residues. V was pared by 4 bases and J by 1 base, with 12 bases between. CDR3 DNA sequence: TGCGCCAGCAGCAAGGACTCCGATTCCTACGAGCAGTACTTC. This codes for CASSKDSDSYEQYF.

CDR3 sequence (DNA): TGTGCCAGCTCACCCGGGACAGGGGATAATTCACCCCTCCACTTT. Its translation is CASSPGTGDNSPLHF. The chain links TRBV18 to TRBJ1-6; 10 bases line up with TRBD1. Trimming took 3 bases from V and 5 from J; bases not matched to a gene: 1. CDR3 length equals 15 residues. The V gene's germline CDR1 is KGHSH and CDR2 LQKENI.

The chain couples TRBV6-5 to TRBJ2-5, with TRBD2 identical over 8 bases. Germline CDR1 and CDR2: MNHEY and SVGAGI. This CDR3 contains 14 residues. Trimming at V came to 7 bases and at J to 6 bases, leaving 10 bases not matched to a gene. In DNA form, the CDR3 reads TGTGCCAGCACGGAGCCGGCGGGAGGAAAGACCCAGTACTTC. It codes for CASTEPAGGKTQYF.

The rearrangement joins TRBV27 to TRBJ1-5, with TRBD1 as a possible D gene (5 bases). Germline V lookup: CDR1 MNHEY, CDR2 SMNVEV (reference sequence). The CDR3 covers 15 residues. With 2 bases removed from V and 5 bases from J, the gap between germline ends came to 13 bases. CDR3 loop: CASSLDWTGDQPQHF. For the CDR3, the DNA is TGTGCCAGCAGTTTAGACTGGACGGGGGATCAGCCCCAGCATTTT.

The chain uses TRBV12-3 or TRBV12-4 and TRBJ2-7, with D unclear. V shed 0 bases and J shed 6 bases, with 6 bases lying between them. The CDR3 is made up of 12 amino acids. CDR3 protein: CASSLAGFEQYF. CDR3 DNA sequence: TGTGCCAGCAGTTTAGCCGGGTTCGAGCAGTACTTC.

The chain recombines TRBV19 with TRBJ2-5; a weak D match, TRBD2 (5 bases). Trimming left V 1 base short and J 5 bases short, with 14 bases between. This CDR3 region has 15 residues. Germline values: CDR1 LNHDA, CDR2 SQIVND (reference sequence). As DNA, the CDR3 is TGTGCCAGTAGTATAGCCTCAGGACTTGGGGAGACCCAGTACTTC. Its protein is CASSIASGLGETQYF.

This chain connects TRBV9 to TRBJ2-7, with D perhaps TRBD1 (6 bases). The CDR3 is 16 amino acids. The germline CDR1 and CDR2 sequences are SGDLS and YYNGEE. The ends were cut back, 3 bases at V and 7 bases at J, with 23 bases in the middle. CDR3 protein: CASSAQLRGAVREQYF. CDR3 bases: TGTGCCAGCAGCGCCCAACTCAGGGGAGCGGTGAGGGAGCAGTACTTC.

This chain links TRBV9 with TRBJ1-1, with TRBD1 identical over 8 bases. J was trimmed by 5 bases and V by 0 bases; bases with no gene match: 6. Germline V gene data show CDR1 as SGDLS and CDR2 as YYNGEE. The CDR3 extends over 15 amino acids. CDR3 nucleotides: TGTGCCAGCAGCGTAGCTGTAACAGGGGGAACTGAAGCTTTCTTT. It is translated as CASSVAVTGGTEAFF.

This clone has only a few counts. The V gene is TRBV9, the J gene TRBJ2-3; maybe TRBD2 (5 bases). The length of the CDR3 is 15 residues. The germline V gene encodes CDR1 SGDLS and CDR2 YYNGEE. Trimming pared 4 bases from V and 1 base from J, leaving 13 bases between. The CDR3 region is CASSPGNSGTDTQYF. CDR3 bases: TGTGCCAGCAGCCCCGGGAATTCCGGCACAGATACGCAGTATTTT. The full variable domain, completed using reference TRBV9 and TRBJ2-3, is DSGVTQTPKHLITATGQRVTLRCSPRSGDLSVYWYQQSLDQGLQFLIQYYNGEERAKGNILERFSAQQFPDLHSELNLSSLELGDSALYFCASSPGNSGTDTQYFGPGTRLTVL.

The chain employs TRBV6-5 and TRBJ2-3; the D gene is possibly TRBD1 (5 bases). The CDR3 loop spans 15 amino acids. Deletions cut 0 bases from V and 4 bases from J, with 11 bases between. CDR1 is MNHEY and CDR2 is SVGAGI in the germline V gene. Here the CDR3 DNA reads TGTGCCAGCAGTTACTCTTGGCAGGGCCCAGATACGCAGTATTTT. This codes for CASSYSWQGPDTQYF.

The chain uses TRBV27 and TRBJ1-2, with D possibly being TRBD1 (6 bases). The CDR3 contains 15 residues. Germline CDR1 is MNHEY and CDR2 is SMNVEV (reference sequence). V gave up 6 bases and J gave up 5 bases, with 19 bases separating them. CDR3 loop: CASSLKPTGSYGYTF. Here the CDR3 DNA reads TGTGCCAGCAGCCTCAAGCCGACAGGATCTTATGGCTACACCTTC.

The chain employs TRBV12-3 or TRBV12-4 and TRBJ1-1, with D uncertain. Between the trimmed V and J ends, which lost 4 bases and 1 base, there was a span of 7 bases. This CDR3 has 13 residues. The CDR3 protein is CASSYGRNTEAFF. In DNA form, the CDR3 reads TGTGCCAGCAGTTATGGTAGGAACACTGAAGCTTTCTTT.

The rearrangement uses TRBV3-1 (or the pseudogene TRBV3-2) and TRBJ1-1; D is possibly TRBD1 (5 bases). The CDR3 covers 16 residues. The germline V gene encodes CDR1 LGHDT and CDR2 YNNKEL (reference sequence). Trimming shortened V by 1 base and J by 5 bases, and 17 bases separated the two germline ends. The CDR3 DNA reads TGTGCCAGCAGCCAAGTATGGATAGGGGAGGAGACTGAAGCTTTCTTT. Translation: CASSQVWIGEETEAFF.

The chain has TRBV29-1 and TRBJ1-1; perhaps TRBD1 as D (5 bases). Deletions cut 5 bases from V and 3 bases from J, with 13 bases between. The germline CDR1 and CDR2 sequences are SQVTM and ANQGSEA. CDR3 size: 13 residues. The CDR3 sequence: CSVSRQRDTEAFF. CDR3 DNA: TGCAGCGTTTCTCGACAGCGGGACACTGAAGCTTTCTTT.

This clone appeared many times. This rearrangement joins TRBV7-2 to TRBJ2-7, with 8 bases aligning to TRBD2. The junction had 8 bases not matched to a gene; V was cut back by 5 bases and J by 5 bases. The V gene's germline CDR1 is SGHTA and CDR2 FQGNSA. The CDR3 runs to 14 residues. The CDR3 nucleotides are TGTGCCAGCAGCCGCAGGGCGGGGGGCAACGAGCAGTACTTC. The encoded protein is CASSRRAGGNEQYF.

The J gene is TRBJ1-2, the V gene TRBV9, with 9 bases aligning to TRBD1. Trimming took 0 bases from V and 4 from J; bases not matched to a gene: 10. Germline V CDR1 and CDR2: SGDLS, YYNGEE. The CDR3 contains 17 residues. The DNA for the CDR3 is TGTGCCAGCAGCGTAGGAGGACAGGGGAATCTTGGCTATGGCTACACCTTC. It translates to CASSVGGQGNLGYGYTF.

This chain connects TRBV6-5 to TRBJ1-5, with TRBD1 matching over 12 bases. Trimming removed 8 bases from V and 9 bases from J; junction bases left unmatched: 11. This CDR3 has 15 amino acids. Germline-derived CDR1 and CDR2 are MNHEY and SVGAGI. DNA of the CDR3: TGTGCCAGCCTCGAGGGACAGGGGGCGCGTTGGCCCCAGCATTTT. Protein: CASLEGQGARWPQHF.